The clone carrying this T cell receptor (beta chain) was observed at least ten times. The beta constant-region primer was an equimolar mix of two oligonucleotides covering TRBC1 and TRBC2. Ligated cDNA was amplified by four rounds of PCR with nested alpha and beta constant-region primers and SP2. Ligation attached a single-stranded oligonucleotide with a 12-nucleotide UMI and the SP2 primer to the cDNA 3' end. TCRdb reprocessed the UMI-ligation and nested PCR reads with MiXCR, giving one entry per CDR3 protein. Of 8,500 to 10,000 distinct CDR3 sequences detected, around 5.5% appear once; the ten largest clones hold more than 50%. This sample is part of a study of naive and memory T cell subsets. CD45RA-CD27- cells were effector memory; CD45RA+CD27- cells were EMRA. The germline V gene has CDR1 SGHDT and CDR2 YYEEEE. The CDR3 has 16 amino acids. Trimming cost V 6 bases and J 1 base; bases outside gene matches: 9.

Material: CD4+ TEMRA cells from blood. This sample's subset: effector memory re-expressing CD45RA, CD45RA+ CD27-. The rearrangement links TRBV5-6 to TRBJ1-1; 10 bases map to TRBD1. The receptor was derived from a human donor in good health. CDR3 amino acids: CASTTFGQGGNTEAFF. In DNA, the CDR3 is TGTGCCAGCACAACCTTCGGACAGGGGGGGAACACTGAAGCTTTCTTT.